One and the same sample provided the 25 T cell receptor beta chains below, sequenced in a study of blood T cell repertoires in COVID-19 (TCRdb year 2020). To prepare the library, the immunoSEQ multiplex PCR assay was applied. Imported from immuneACCESS, the table was reduced by TCRdb to in-frame sequences with V and J called. These copies leave out some clones; in studies compared against another copy, an unresolved V gene accounts for under half, and the cause of the remainder is not known. The sample table holds about 180,000 clones, of which approximately 80% were seen once. The ten largest account for about an eighth of the sample. The sample consisted of PBMCs or T cells enriched from blood (not recorded which). Receptor source: a man between 60 and 75 years old who had been exposed to COVID-19.

The V and J genes are TRBV3-1 (or the pseudogene TRBV3-2) and TRBJ1-4, with 10 bases aligning to TRBD1. V gave up 5 bases and J gave up 6 bases; unmatched junction bases: 6. Germline-derived CDR1 and CDR2 are LGHDT and YNNKEL (reference sequence). The CDR3 runs 15 residues. CDR3 sequence: CASSSRQGAYEKLFF. For the CDR3, the DNA is TGTGCCAGCAGCTCAAGACAGGGGGCATATGAAAAACTGTTTTTT.

The chain joins TRBV29-1 to TRBJ1-5; D possibly corresponds to TRBD1 (5 bases). The germline CDR1 and CDR2 sequences are SQVTM and ANQGSEA. The V gene lost 4 bases and the J gene lost 1 base, with 11 bases spanning the gap. The CDR3 is made up of 14 amino acids. CDR3: CSVGDGGSNQPQHF. CDR3 sequence (DNA): TGCAGCGTTGGGGACGGGGGGAGCAATCAGCCCCAGCATTTT. Using reference TRBV29-1 and TRBJ1-5 for the parts outside the CDR3, the full variable domain is SAVISQKPSRDICQRGTSLTIQCQVDSQVTMMFWYRQQPGQSLTLIATANQGSEATYESGFVIDKFPISRPNLTFSTLTVSNMSPEDSSIYLCSVGDGGSNQPQHFGDGTRLSIL.

The chain employs TRBV19 and TRBJ2-7; D is perhaps TRBD2 (5 bases). CDR1 is LNHDA, CDR2 SQIVND, per germline (reference sequence). Trimming removed 5 bases from V and 0 bases from J, with 20 bases in between. This CDR3 contains 17 residues. In DNA form, the CDR3 reads TGTGCCAGTAGTTATCTCGTTGAGGGCAGGAGCTCCTACGAGCAGTACTTC. Protein: CASSYLVEGRSSYEQYF.

Written as DNA, the CDR3 is TGTGCCAGCAGCTTAGGTCGGGGAACTGAAGCTTTCTTT. Translating gives CASSLGRGTEAFF. V usage is TRBV11-3 and J usage is TRBJ1-1; D not resolved. This CDR3 comprises 13 residues. Between the trimmed V and J ends, which lost 1 base and 5 bases, there was a span of 8 bases. CDR1 is SGHNT and CDR2 is YENEEA in the germline V gene. The full variable domain, in which reference TRBV11-3 and TRBJ1-1 provide the parts outside the CDR3, is EAGVVQSPRYKIIEKKQPVAFWCNPISGHNTLYWYLQNLGQGPELLIRYENEEAVDDSQLPKDRFSAERLKGVDSTLKIQPAELGDSAVYLCASSLGRGTEAFFGQGTRLTVV.

V usage is TRBV15 and J usage is TRBJ2-5, with TRBD2 matching 7 bases. Trimming removed 0 bases from V and 4 bases from J; junction bases left unmatched: 8. Germline V CDR1 and CDR2: LNHNV, YYDKDF (reference sequence). The CDR3 covers 16 residues. CDR3 protein: CATSRDFQVAGETQYF. For the CDR3, the DNA is TGTGCCACCAGCAGAGATTTCCAGGTAGCGGGAGAGACCCAGTACTTC.

V gene TRBV4-2 combines with J gene TRBJ2-7, with 7 bases matching TRBD2. J lost 2 bases, V lost 1 base, and 5 bases had no gene match. The CDR3 loop spans 15 amino acids. Germline CDR1 and CDR2: LGHNA and YNFKEQ. CDR3 region: CASSQGGGSAYEQYF. The CDR3 DNA reads as TGTGCCAGCAGCCAAGGGGGCGGGAGCGCCTACGAGCAGTACTTC.

This clone was counted between two and nine times. The gene calls are TRBV5-1 and TRBJ2-5, with TRBD2 matching over 10 bases. Looked up from germline, CDR1 is SGHRS and CDR2 is YFSETQ. This CDR3 has 16 amino acids. The V gene end was trimmed by 4 bases and the J gene end by 5 bases; junction bases not matched to a gene: 11. The CDR3 here is CASSPRTSGGEETQYF. In DNA form, the CDR3 reads TGCGCCAGCAGCCCGCGGACTAGCGGAGGGGAGGAGACCCAGTACTTC.

The chain is built from TRBV3-1 (or the pseudogene TRBV3-2) and TRBJ2-1; the match to TRBD2 covers 11 bases. The CDR3 covers 13 residues. Germline CDR1 LGHDT, CDR2 YNNKEL (reference sequence). With 6 bases clipped from V and 7 bases from J, the junction kept 2 bases outside the gene matches. CDR3 DNA: TGTGCCAGCAGGACTAGCGGGACAAATGAGCAGTTCTTC. Its translation: CASRTSGTNEQFF.

The chain is built from TRBV19 and TRBJ1-5, with 9 bases matching TRBD1. This CDR3 has 15 amino acids. Germline loops: CDR1 LNHDA, CDR2 SQIVND (reference sequence). Trimming took 5 bases from V and 4 from J; bases not matched to a gene: 6. The CDR3 here is CASSGGTGMNQPQHF. DNA for the CDR3: TGTGCCAGTAGTGGAGGGACAGGGATGAATCAGCCCCAGCATTTT.

This sequence joins TRBV7-8 and TRBJ2-1; TRBD2 matches 16 bases. The CDR3 has 19 residues. Germline CDR1 SGHVS, CDR2 FQNEAQ. The trim removed 8 bases at V and 0 bases at J, leaving 10 bases unmatched. The CDR3 protein is CASLATGLAGGSSYNEQFF. The CDR3 DNA sequence: TGTGCCAGCCTGGCCACGGGACTAGCGGGAGGGAGCTCCTACAATGAGCAGTTCTTC.

The chain has TRBV27 and TRBJ1-2, with D unresolved. The ends were cut back, 6 bases at V and 7 bases at J, with 18 bases in the middle. Germline V gene data show CDR1 as MNHEY and CDR2 as SMNVEV (reference sequence). The CDR3 sequence is 14 residues long. The CDR3 DNA follows: TGTGCCAGCAGGGACCAAGGACTATCGGTTGGCTACACCTTC. Translation: CASRDQGLSVGYTF.

V is TRBV28 and J is TRBJ2-1, with D possibly being TRBD2 (7 bases). CDR1 and CDR2 (germline): MDHEN, SYDVKM. This CDR3 has 15 amino acids. V was shortened by 8 bases and J by 4 bases, with 18 bases between the two germline ends. In DNA, the CDR3 is TGTGCCAGCCAACTAGGGGGGGCCGGGTACAATGAGCAGTTCTTC. Translating gives CASQLGGAGYNEQFF.

The chain uses TRBV28 and TRBJ2-3, with no clear D. V was pared by 4 bases and J by 2 bases, with 13 bases between. Germline CDR1 and CDR2: MDHEN and SYDVKM. The CDR3 covers 15 residues. The CDR3 sequence: CASSSPPVLTDTQYF. Here the CDR3 DNA reads TGTGCCAGCAGTTCCCCCCCTGTCCTCACAGATACGCAGTATTTT. The whole variable domain, filled in from reference TRBV28 and TRBJ2-3, reads DVKVTQSSRYLVKRTGEKVFLECVQDMDHENMFWYRQDPGLGLRLIYFSYDVKMKEKGDIPEGYSVSREKKERFSLILESASTNQTSMYLCASSSPPVLTDTQYFGPGTRLTVL.

The chain employs TRBV5-3 and TRBJ2-1, with 12 bases that match TRBD2. TRBV5-3 is recorded as an ORF, its role being uncertain. This CDR3 region has 15 residues. After removal of 0 bases from V and 9 bases from J, the junction contained 4 bases not matched to a gene. The CDR3: CARSLGLAGVGEQFF. CDR3 nucleotide sequence: TGTGCCAGAAGCTTGGGACTAGCGGGAGTCGGTGAGCAGTTCTTC.

The V and J genes are TRBV4-3 and TRBJ1-4; no clear D. Trimming took 4 bases from V and 7 from J, leaving 19 bases between them. Per germline, CDR1 LGHNA and CDR2 YSLEER. This CDR3 contains 16 residues. CDR3 sequence (DNA): TGCGCCAGCAGCCCCACCGCTACAGCCCGGGGTGAAAAACTGTTTTTT. Its translation is CASSPTATARGEKLFF.

V is TRBV7-9 and J is TRBJ2-5; a weak D match, TRBD1 (5 bases). CDR1 SEHNR and CDR2 FQNEAQ come from the germline V gene (reference sequence). Between the trimmed V and J ends, which lost 2 bases and 1 base, there was a span of 11 bases. The CDR3 extends over 15 amino acids. The CDR3 reads CASSLRQGAQETQYF. The CDR3 DNA sequence: TGTGCCAGCAGCTTAAGGCAGGGCGCCCAAGAGACCCAGTACTTC. Combining the CDR3 with reference TRBV7-9 and TRBJ2-5 gives the whole variable domain DTGVSQNPRHKITKRGQNVTFRCDPISEHNRLYWYRQTLGQGPEFLTYFQNEAQLEKSRLLSDRFSAERPKGSFSTLEIQRTEQGDSAMYLCASSLRQGAQETQYFGPGTRLLVL.

This clone was observed a handful of times. The chain couples TRBV24-1 to TRBJ2-1; 13 bases align to TRBD2. This CDR3 comprises 20 residues. V shed 0 bases and J 9 bases; nucleotides not matched to a gene: 16. The germline V gene has CDR1 KGHDR and CDR2 SFDVKD. In DNA, the CDR3 is TGTGCCACCAGTGATTTGCGGGGGACTAGCGGGATTCTAGATCCCGGTGAGCAGTTCTTC. It translates to CATSDLRGTSGILDPGEQFF.

The chain joins TRBV27 to TRBJ1-1, with TRBD1 matching 7 bases. This CDR3 region has 14 residues. Looked up from germline, CDR1 is MNHEY and CDR2 is SMNVEV (reference sequence). V shed 4 bases, J shed 6 bases, and the junction held 8 bases outside the gene matches. The CDR3 reads CASSSKDRVPEAFF. The CDR3, as DNA: TGTGCCAGCAGTTCCAAAGACAGGGTTCCTGAAGCTTTCTTT.

The rearrangement links TRBV2 to TRBJ2-3, with TRBD2 identical over 7 bases. Unmatched junction bases numbered 8, after V lost 5 bases and J lost 0 bases. The CDR3 spans 16 residues. Germline CDR1 is SNHLY and CDR2 is FYNNEI. CDR3: CASSSLGGVSTDTQYF. The CDR3 DNA reads as TGTGCCAGCAGTTCCCTTGGGGGGGTCAGCACAGATACGCAGTATTTT.

The rearrangement uses TRBV5-4 and TRBJ2-2, with TRBD2 identical over 7 bases. Germline CDR1 and CDR2: SGHNT and YYREEE (reference sequence). J gave up 7 bases and V 0 bases, and 3 bases lay outside the gene matches. CDR3 length: 14 amino acids. The CDR3 DNA sequence: TGTGCCAGCAGCTTGGATCGGGGGGACGGGGAGCTGTTTTTT. Translating gives CASSLDRGDGELFF.

There are a few counts of this clone. The chain carries TRBV18 and TRBJ2-7; 7 nucleotides agree with TRBD2. This CDR3 has 13 residues. In germline, CDR1 is KGHSH, CDR2 LQKENI. Trimming removed 10 bases from V and 5 bases from J; junction bases left unmatched: 11. CDR3 nucleotides: TGTGCCACCACGGCGGGGGTCGATGACGAGCAGTACTTC. Translation gives CATTAGVDDEQYF. The variable domain in full, with the rest retrieved from reference TRBV18 and TRBJ2-7, is NAGVMQNPRHLVRRRGQEARLRCSPMKGHSHVYWYRQLPEEGLKFMVYLQKENIIDESGMPKERFSAEFPKEGPSILRIQQVVRGDSAAYFCATTAGVDDEQYFGPGTRLTVT.

This clone was found a few times. This rearrangement joins TRBV5-4 to TRBJ1-2, with 11 positions matching TRBD1. The CDR3 covers 15 residues. V trimming: 0 bases; J trimming: 6 bases; junction bases outside the gene matches: 4. The germline CDR1 and CDR2 sequences are SGHNT and YYREEE (reference sequence). Here the CDR3 DNA reads TGTGCCAGCAGCTTGGCGGGACAGGGGGAAGATGGCTACACCTTC. It is translated as CASSLAGQGEDGYTF.

V and J are TRBV3-1 (or the pseudogene TRBV3-2) and TRBJ2-3, with 10 bases matching TRBD1. Germline V gives CDR1 LGHDT, CDR2 YNNKEL (reference sequence). Trimming cost V 8 bases and J 5 bases; bases outside gene matches: 1. The CDR3 runs to 12 residues. This CDR3 is CASRTGGDTQYF. As DNA, the CDR3 is TGTGCCAGCCGGACAGGGGGAGATACGCAGTATTTT.

The genes are TRBV6-5 and TRBJ1-6; the match to TRBD1 covers 7 bases. The CDR3 runs 16 residues. V was pared by 2 bases and J by 9 bases, with 10 bases of the junction left unmatched. Germline CDR1 MNHEY, CDR2 SVGAGI. The CDR3 loop is CASSYTLTGRSSPLHF. CDR3 DNA sequence: TGTGCCAGCAGTTACACACTGACAGGGAGGAGTTCACCCCTCCACTTT.

V is TRBV5-1 and J is TRBJ1-1; D is possibly TRBD1 (6 bases). V lost 0 bases to trimming and J lost 2 bases, with 11 bases between them. The CDR3 runs 15 residues. The V gene's germline CDR1 is SGHRS and CDR2 YFSETQ. The CDR3 sequence: CASSLDRVVNTEAFF. CDR3 in DNA: TGCGCCAGCAGCTTGGACAGGGTAGTCAACACTGAAGCTTTCTTT.